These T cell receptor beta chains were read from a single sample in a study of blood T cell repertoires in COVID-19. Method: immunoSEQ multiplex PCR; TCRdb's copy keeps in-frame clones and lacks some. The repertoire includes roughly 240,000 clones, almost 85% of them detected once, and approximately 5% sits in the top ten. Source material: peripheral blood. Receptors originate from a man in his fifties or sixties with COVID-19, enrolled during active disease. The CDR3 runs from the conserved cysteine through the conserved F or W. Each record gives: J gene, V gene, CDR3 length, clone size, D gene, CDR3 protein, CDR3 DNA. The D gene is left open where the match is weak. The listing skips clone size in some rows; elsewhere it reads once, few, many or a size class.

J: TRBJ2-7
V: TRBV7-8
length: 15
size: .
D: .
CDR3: CASSLAGRGTYEQYF
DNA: TGTGCCAGCAGCTTAGCGGGTAGAGGGACCTACGAGCAGTACTTC

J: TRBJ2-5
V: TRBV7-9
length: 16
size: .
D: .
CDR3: CASSSNSGGERETQYF
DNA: TGTGCCAGCAGCTCCAATAGCGGAGGGGAACGGGAGACCCAGTACTTC

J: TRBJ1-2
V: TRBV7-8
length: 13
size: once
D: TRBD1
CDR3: CASSRDRNYGYTF
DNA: TGTGCCAGCAGCCGGGACAGGAACTATGGCTACACCTTC

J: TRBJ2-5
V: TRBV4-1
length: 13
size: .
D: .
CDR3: CASSRQVAETQYF
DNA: TGCGCCAGCAGCCGTCAGGTTGCCGAGACCCAGTACTTC

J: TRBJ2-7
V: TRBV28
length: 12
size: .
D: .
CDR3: CASQGQSYEQYF
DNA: TGTGCCAGCCAAGGACAGTCCTACGAGCAGTACTTC

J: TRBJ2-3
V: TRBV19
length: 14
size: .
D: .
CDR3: CASSKGHGGDTQYF
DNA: TGTGCCAGTAGTAAGGGACACGGAGGCGATACGCAGTATTTT

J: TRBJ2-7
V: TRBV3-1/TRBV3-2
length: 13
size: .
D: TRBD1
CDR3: CASSRDSSYEQYF
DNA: TGTGCCAGCAGCCGGGACAGCTCCTACGAGCAGTACTTC

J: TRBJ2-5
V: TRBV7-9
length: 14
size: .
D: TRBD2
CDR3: CASSLTGGPQTQYF
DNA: TGTGCCAGCAGCTTAACGGGGGGGCCCCAGACCCAGTACTTC

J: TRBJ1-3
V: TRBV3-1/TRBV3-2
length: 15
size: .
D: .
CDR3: CASSQAQQPGNTIYF
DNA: TGTGCCAGCAGCCAAGCACAGCAGCCTGGAAACACCATATATTTT

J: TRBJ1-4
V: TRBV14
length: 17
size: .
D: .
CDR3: CASSQDRGAATNEKLFF
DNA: TGTGCCAGCAGCCAAGATCGGGGGGCGGCAACTAATGAAAAACTGTTTTTT